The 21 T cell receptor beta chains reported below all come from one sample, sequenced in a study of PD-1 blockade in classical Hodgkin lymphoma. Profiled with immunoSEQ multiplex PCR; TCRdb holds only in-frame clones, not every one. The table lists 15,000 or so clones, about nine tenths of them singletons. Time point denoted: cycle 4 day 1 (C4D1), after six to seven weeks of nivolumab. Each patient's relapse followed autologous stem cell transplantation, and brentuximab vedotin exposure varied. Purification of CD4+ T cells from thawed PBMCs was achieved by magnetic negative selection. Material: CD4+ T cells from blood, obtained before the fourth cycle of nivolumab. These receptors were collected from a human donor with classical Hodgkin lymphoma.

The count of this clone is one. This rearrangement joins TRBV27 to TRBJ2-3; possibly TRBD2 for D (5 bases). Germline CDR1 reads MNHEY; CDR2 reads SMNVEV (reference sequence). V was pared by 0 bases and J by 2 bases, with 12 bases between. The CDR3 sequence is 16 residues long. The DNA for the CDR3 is TGTGCCAGCAGTTTATCGGGTACTAGACACACAGATACGCAGTATTTT. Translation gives CASSLSGTRHTDTQYF.

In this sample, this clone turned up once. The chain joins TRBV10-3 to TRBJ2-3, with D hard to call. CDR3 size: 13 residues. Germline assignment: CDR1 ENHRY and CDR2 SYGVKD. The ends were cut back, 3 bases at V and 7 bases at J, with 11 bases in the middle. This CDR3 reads CAISETWMYTQYF. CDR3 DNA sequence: TGTGCCATCAGTGAAACTTGGATGTATACGCAGTATTTT.

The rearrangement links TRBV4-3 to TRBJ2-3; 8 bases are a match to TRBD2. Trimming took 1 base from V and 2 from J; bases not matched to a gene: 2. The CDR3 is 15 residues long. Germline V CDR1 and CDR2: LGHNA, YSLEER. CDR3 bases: TGCGCCAGCAGCCAAGGCGGGGGGAACACAGATACGCAGTATTTT. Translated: CASSQGGGNTDTQYF.

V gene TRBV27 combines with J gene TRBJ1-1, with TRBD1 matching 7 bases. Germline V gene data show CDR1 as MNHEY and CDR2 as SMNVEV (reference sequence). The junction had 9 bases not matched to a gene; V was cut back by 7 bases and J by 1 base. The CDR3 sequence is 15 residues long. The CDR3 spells CASTNRDRKNTEAFF. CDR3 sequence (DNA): TGTGCCAGCACCAACCGGGACAGAAAGAACACTGAAGCTTTCTTT.

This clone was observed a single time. Here the CDR3 reads CASSSRDSYEQYF. The CDR3 DNA follows: TGTGCCAGCAGCTCCCGGGACAGTTACGAGCAGTACTTC. The chain recombines TRBV5-6 with TRBJ2-7; 7 bases are a match to TRBD1. Germline loops: CDR1 SGHDT, CDR2 YYEEEE. V lost 3 bases and J lost 4; bases outside the gene matches: 4. This CDR3 region has 13 residues.

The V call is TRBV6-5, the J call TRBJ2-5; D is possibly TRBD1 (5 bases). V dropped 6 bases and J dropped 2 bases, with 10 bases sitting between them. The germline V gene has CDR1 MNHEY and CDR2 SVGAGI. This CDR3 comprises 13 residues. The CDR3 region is CASSQRQQETQYF. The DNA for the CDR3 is TGTGCCAGCAGCCAGAGACAGCAAGAGACCCAGTACTTC.

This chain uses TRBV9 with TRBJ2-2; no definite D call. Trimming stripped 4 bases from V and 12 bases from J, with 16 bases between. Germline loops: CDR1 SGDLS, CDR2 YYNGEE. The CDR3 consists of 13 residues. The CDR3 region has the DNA TGTGCCAGCAGCCCCCGGACCGTACCTAAGCTGTTTTTT. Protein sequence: CASSPRTVPKLFF.

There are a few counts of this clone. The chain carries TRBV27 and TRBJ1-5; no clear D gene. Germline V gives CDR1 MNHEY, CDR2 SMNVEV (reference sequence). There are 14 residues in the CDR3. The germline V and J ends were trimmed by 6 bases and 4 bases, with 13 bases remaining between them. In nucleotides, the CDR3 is TGTGCCAGCAGCAAAGCTCTAGAAAATCAGCCCCAGCATTTT. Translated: CASSKALENQPQHF.

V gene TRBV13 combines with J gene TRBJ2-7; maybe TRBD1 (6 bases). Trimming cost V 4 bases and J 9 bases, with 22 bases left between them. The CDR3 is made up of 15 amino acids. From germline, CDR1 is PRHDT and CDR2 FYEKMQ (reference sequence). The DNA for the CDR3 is TGTGCCAGCAGCTCCGACAGGACTGCCCGTTGGGTGCAGTACTTC. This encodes CASSSDRTARWVQYF.

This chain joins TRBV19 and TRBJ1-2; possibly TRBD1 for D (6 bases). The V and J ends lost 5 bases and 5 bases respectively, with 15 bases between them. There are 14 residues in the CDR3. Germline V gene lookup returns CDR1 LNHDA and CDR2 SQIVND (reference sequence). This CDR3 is CASSLPGGVYGYTF. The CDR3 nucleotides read TGTGCCAGTAGTCTACCCGGGGGCGTTTATGGCTACACCTTC.

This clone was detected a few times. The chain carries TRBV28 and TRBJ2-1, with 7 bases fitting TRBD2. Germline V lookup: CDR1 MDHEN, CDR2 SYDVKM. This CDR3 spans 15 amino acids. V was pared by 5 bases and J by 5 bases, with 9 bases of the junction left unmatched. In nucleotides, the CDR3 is TGTGCCAGCAGTCGGGCGGGAGTCCCCCACAATGAGCAGTTCTTC. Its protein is CASSRAGVPHNEQFF.

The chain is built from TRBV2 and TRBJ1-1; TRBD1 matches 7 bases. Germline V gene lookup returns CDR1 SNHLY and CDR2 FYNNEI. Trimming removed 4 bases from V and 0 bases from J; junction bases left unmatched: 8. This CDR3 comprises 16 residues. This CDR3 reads CASSGQGNNMNTEAFF. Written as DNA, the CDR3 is TGTGCCAGCAGTGGACAGGGTAATAACATGAACACTGAAGCTTTCTTT.

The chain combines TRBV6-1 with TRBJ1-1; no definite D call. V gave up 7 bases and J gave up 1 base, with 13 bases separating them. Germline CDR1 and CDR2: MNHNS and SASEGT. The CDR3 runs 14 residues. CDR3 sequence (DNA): TGTGCCAGCACCCCGAATCGCGGGAACACTGAAGCTTTCTTT. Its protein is CASTPNRGNTEAFF.

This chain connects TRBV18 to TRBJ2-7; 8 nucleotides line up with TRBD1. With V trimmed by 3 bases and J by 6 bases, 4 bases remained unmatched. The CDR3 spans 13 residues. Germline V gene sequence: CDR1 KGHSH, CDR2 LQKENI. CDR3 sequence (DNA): TGTGCCAGCTCACCGGGACAGGTCGGCGAGCAGTACTTC. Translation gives CASSPGQVGEQYF.

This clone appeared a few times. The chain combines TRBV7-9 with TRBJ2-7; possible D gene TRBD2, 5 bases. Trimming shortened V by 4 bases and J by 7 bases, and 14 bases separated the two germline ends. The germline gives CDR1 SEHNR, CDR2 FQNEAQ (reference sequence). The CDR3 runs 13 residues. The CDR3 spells CASSSLGVGEQYF. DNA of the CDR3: TGTGCCAGCAGCTCCCTCGGGGTGGGGGAGCAGTACTTC.

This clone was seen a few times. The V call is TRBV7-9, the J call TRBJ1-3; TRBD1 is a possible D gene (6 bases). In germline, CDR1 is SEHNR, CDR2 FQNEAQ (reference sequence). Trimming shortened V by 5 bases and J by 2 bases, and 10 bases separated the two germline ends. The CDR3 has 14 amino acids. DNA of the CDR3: TGTGCCAGCAGCAACACAGGGACTGGAAACACCATATATTTT. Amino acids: CASSNTGTGNTIYF.

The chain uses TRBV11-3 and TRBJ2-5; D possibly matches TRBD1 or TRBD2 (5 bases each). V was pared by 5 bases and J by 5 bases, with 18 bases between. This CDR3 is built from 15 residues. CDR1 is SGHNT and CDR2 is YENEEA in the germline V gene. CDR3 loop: CASSMGEPTGETQYF. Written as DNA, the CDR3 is TGTGCCAGCAGCATGGGGGAGCCGACGGGGGAGACCCAGTACTTC.

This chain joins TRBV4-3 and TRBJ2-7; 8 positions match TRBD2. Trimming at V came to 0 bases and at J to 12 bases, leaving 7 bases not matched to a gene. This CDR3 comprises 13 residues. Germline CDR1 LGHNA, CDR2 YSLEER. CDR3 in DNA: TGCGCCAGCAGCCAAGAAATCGGGAGGGTTAGGTACTTC. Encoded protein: CASSQEIGRVRYF.

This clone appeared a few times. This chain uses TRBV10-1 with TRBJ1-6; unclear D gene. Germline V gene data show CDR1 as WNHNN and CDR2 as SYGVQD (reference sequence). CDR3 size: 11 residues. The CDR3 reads CPPTDNSPLHF. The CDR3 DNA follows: TGCCCCCCAACAGATAATTCACCCCTCCACTTT.

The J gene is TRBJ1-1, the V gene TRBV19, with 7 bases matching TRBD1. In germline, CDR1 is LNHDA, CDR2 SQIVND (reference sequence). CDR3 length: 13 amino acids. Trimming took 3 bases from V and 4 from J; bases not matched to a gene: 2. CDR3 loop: CASSINRGTEAFF. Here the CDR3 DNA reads TGTGCCAGTAGTATCAACAGGGGCACTGAAGCTTTCTTT.

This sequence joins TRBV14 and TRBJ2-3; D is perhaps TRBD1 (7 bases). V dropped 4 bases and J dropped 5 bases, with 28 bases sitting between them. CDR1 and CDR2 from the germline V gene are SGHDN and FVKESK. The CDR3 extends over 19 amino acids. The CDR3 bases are TGTGCCAGCAGCCCAAGACAGGGTACTGTCTTAAGAGCGGGAGATACGCAGTATTTT. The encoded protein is CASSPRQGTVLRAGDTQYF.